These T cell receptor beta chains were read from a single sample in a study of CD8 T cells in ankylosing spondylitis. TCRdb independently ran MiXCR on the 5' RACE reads; one entry per CDR3 protein. The sample includes 400,000 or so distinct CDR3 sequences, roughly a quarter of them seen just once. Sequenced: blood, either unsorted or a sorted T cell fraction (not recorded which). The receptors shown here come from a male donor with ankylosing spondylitis. Each CDR3 is given with its conserved first and last residue. Each record gives: D gene, J gene, clone size, V gene, CDR3 DNA, CDR3 protein. D genes are given only for firm matches. Clone size is stated in some rows and not others, as once, few, many or a class when expanded.

d_call: TRBD1
j_call: TRBJ2-1
clone_size: -
v_call: TRBV29-1
cdr3_nt: TGCAGCGGGGACAGGGACAGCTACAATGAGCAGTTCTTC
cdr3_aa: CSGDRDSYNEQFF

d_call: -
j_call: TRBJ2-6
clone_size: -
v_call: TRBV15
cdr3_nt: TGTGCCACCAGCAGAGATAGGGAGCATTTACTAAGGACGGAGGCCAACGTCCTGACTTTC
cdr3_aa: CATSRDREHLLRTEANVLTF

d_call: TRBD1
j_call: TRBJ2-1
clone_size: -
v_call: TRBV11-3
cdr3_nt: TGTGCCAGCAGCACCAGGGGGATGGGTAATGAGCAGTTCTTC
cdr3_aa: CASSTRGMGNEQFF

d_call: TRBD1
j_call: TRBJ2-7
clone_size: -
v_call: TRBV12-3/TRBV12-4
cdr3_nt: TGTGCCAGCAGTAGACTGACAGGGGCCTACGAGCAGTACTTC
cdr3_aa: CASSRLTGAYEQYF

d_call: -
j_call: TRBJ2-1
clone_size: few
v_call: TRBV20-1
cdr3_nt: TGCAGTGCTAGAGTCGGCGCCGATGAGCAGTTCTTC
cdr3_aa: CSARVGADEQFF

d_call: -
j_call: TRBJ1-1
clone_size: -
v_call: TRBV9
cdr3_nt: TGTGCCAGCAGCGTAGACCCAGGGCGACTTCTTGAAGCTTTCTTT
cdr3_aa: CASSVDPGRLLEAFF

d_call: -
j_call: TRBJ2-5
clone_size: few
v_call: TRBV20-1
cdr3_nt: TGCAGTGCTAGAGATAACGGGGGAAAGACCCAGTACTTC
cdr3_aa: CSARDNGGKTQYF

d_call: -
j_call: TRBJ1-3
clone_size: few
v_call: TRBV12-3/TRBV12-4
cdr3_nt: TGTGCCAGCAGTTTTGGGTTTTCTGGAAACACCATATATTTT
cdr3_aa: CASSFGFSGNTIYF

d_call: TRBD1
j_call: TRBJ2-3
clone_size: -
v_call: TRBV10-3
cdr3_nt: TGTGCCATCAGTGGTCCCACAGGGGAAACAGATACGCAGTATTTT
cdr3_aa: CAISGPTGETDTQYF

d_call: -
j_call: TRBJ2-1
clone_size: few
v_call: TRBV10-3
cdr3_nt: TGTGCCATCAGGTCGGGACGGGACTCCTACAATGAGCAGTTCTTC
cdr3_aa: CAIRSGRDSYNEQFF

d_call: TRBD2
j_call: TRBJ2-3
clone_size: -
v_call: TRBV11-1
cdr3_nt: TGTGCCAGCAGCTTACCCTCAGTGGAGCGGGAGGAGGCAGATACGCAGTATTTT
cdr3_aa: CASSLPSVEREEADTQYF

d_call: -
j_call: TRBJ2-1
clone_size: -
v_call: TRBV5-1
cdr3_nt: TGCGCCAGCAGCCTCAAGAGTGAGCAGTTCTTC
cdr3_aa: CASSLKSEQFF

d_call: TRBD1
j_call: TRBJ2-3
clone_size: many
v_call: TRBV5-1
cdr3_nt: TGCGCCAGCAGCCCGGGACAGTCCACAGATACGCAGTATTTT
cdr3_aa: CASSPGQSTDTQYF

d_call: -
j_call: TRBJ1-5
clone_size: -
v_call: TRBV12-3/TRBV12-4
cdr3_nt: TGTACCATCAGTTTAATTTCACTCGACTCGAGCAATCAGCCCCAGCATTTT
cdr3_aa: CTISLISLDSSNQPQHF

d_call: TRBD2
j_call: TRBJ2-2
clone_size: -
v_call: TRBV20-1
cdr3_nt: TGCAGTGCTACCGGACTAGCGGGAGCTACCGGGGAGCTGTTTTTT
cdr3_aa: CSATGLAGATGELFF

d_call: -
j_call: TRBJ1-1
clone_size: few
v_call: TRBV5-1
cdr3_nt: TGCGCCAGCAGAGAACCTCAGGGGCTGACTGAAGCTTTCTTT
cdr3_aa: CASREPQGLTEAFF

d_call: -
j_call: TRBJ2-3
clone_size: few
v_call: TRBV7-2
cdr3_nt: TGTGCCAGCAGCTTATCCCGGGACACAGATACGCAGTATTTT
cdr3_aa: CASSLSRDTDTQYF

d_call: -
j_call: TRBJ1-5
clone_size: many
v_call: TRBV7-2
cdr3_nt: TGTGCCAGCAGCTTAGTGTGGGGAGGTAATCAGCCCCAGCATTTT
cdr3_aa: CASSLVWGGNQPQHF

d_call: TRBD2
j_call: TRBJ2-5
clone_size: few
v_call: TRBV20-1
cdr3_nt: TGCAGTGCCCAGGGCGGACTAGCGGGAGTCGATGGGGAGACCCAGTACTTC
cdr3_aa: CSAQGGLAGVDGETQYF

d_call: -
j_call: TRBJ2-1
clone_size: few
v_call: TRBV7-2
cdr3_nt: TGTGCCAGCAGCTTAGGGGCGGGGTACAATGAGCAGTTCTTC
cdr3_aa: CASSLGAGYNEQFF

d_call: -
j_call: TRBJ2-3
clone_size: -
v_call: TRBV9
cdr3_nt: TGTGCCAGCAGCGTAGGATACGGGAGCGTAGATACGCAGTATTTT
cdr3_aa: CASSVGYGSVDTQYF

d_call: TRBD2
j_call: TRBJ2-5
clone_size: -
v_call: TRBV5-1
cdr3_nt: TGCGCCAGCAGCTTGCAGCGGGAGAGGGAGACCCAGTACTTC
cdr3_aa: CASSLQRERETQYF

d_call: TRBD1
j_call: TRBJ1-1
clone_size: -
v_call: TRBV7-9
cdr3_nt: TGTGCCAGCAGCCCCGGGACAGGGATTAGGGCTTTCTTT
cdr3_aa: CASSPGTGIRAFF